These T cell receptor beta chains were read from a single sample in a study of T cell repertoires in cytomegalovirus infection. Each CDR3 protein is one row after TCRdb ran MiXCR on the reads. Here the sample spans around 100,000 distinct CDR3 sequences, roughly two fifths being singletons. These receptors' targets are unknown. The material sequenced was CD8+ T cells from cultured PBMCs, taken from culture after CMV antigen stimulation. These receptors were obtained from a human donor in good health (CMV status not recorded). Some clones in this sample may be carry-over from other donors' samples. Both conserved end residues are part of each CDR3. Each record gives: V gene, clone size, J gene, D gene, CDR3 DNA, CDR3 protein. D genes are given only for firm matches. The listing skips clone size in some rows; elsewhere it reads once, few, many or a size class.

v_gene: TRBV6-5
abundance: .
j_gene: TRBJ2-3
d_gene: .
CDR3nt: TGTGCCAGCAGCAGTAGTGAGGGGGGGGACAAGGCTACGCAGTATTTT
CDR3aa: CASSSSEGGDKATQYF

v_gene: TRBV20-1
abundance: once
j_gene: TRBJ2-1
d_gene: .
CDR3nt: TGCAGTGCTAGAGACATAGGGCCCAACTACAATGAGCAGTCCTTC
CDR3aa: CSARDIGPNYNEQSF

v_gene: TRBV7-3
abundance: .
j_gene: TRBJ1-1
d_gene: .
CDR3nt: TGTGCCAGCAGCTTGCAGGGACCGATGAACACTGAAGCTTTCTTT
CDR3aa: CASSLQGPMNTEAFF

v_gene: TRBV12-3/TRBV12-4
abundance: .
j_gene: TRBJ2-7
d_gene: TRBD1
CDR3nt: TGTGCCAGCAGTCCCAATGGACAGGTTGCCTACGAGCAGTACTTC
CDR3aa: CASSPNGQVAYEQYF

v_gene: TRBV7-8
abundance: .
j_gene: TRBJ2-7
d_gene: TRBD1
CDR3nt: TGTGCCAGCAGCCCCCTCCTTGACAGGGACTACGAGCAGTACTTC
CDR3aa: CASSPLLDRDYEQYF

v_gene: TRBV7-8
abundance: few
j_gene: TRBJ2-7
d_gene: .
CDR3nt: TGTGCCAGCAGCGAACCTCGGGACTCTCTCTCCTACGAGCAGTACTTC
CDR3aa: CASSEPRDSLSYEQYF

v_gene: TRBV5-5
abundance: .
j_gene: TRBJ2-1
d_gene: .
CDR3nt: TGTGCCAGCAGCGGGAGTGTAGGGGGTTACAATGAGCAGTTCTTC
CDR3aa: CASSGSVGGYNEQFF

v_gene: TRBV27
abundance: .
j_gene: TRBJ2-7
d_gene: .
CDR3nt: TGTGCCAGCAGTTTAGTTGCCGACCCCCGAAGCGAGCAGTACTTC
CDR3aa: CASSLVADPRSEQYF

v_gene: TRBV7-2
abundance: few
j_gene: TRBJ2-7
d_gene: TRBD2
CDR3nt: TGTGCCAGCAGCTTAGACGATACGGGACTAGCGGTCTACGAGCAGTACTTC
CDR3aa: CASSLDDTGLAVYEQYF

v_gene: TRBV25-1
abundance: .
j_gene: TRBJ2-3
d_gene: .
CDR3nt: TGTGCCAGCAGTGAGCCGGGACTCCTAAGAAGCACAGATACGCAGTATTTT
CDR3aa: CASSEPGLLRSTDTQYF

v_gene: TRBV12-3/TRBV12-4
abundance: many
j_gene: TRBJ2-6
d_gene: .
CDR3nt: TGTGCCAGCAGTTGGGGCTCTGGGGCCAACGTCCTGACTTTC
CDR3aa: CASSWGSGANVLTF

v_gene: TRBV19
abundance: .
j_gene: TRBJ1-1
d_gene: TRBD1
CDR3nt: TGTGCCAGTAGTTTCCTATTTGGACAGGGTTACACTGAAGCTTTCTTT
CDR3aa: CASSFLFGQGYTEAFF

v_gene: TRBV7-9
abundance: few
j_gene: TRBJ1-3
d_gene: .
CDR3nt: TGTGCCAGCAGCCCCCGACAGTTCGCGTATTTT
CDR3aa: CASSPRQFAYF

v_gene: TRBV7-2
abundance: few
j_gene: TRBJ2-7
d_gene: .
CDR3nt: TGTGCCAGCAGCCCCCCCCGGGGACCTACCTACGAGCAGTACTTC
CDR3aa: CASSPPRGPTYEQYF

v_gene: TRBV4-2
abundance: few
j_gene: TRBJ2-1
d_gene: TRBD2
CDR3nt: TGTGCCAGCAGCCAAGAGTTGGTTAGCGGGGATTACAATGAGCAGTTCTTC
CDR3aa: CASSQELVSGDYNEQFF

v_gene: TRBV19
abundance: .
j_gene: TRBJ2-3
d_gene: TRBD2
CDR3nt: TGTGCCAGTAGTATGGGACTAGCGGGGGGACTGGCCGCAGATACGCAGTATTTT
CDR3aa: CASSMGLAGGLAADTQYF

v_gene: TRBV19
abundance: .
j_gene: TRBJ1-1
d_gene: .
CDR3nt: TGTGCCAGTAGTCCCATTGGGGCTGGCACTGAAGCTTTCTTT
CDR3aa: CASSPIGAGTEAFF

v_gene: TRBV7-8
abundance: few
j_gene: TRBJ2-5
d_gene: .
CDR3nt: TGTGCCAGCAGCCTTCAGGCTGTCCAAGAGACCCAGTACTTC
CDR3aa: CASSLQAVQETQYF

v_gene: TRBV12-3/TRBV12-4
abundance: .
j_gene: TRBJ1-1
d_gene: .
CDR3nt: TGTGCCAGCAGGATCGGGGAGGAGGCTTTCTTT
CDR3aa: CASRIGEEAFF

v_gene: TRBV7-2
abundance: many
j_gene: TRBJ1-2
d_gene: .
CDR3nt: TGTGCCAGCAGCTTAGCGTCCCGCCTTTTGGGGACGACTAACTATGGCTACACCTTC
CDR3aa: CASSLASRLLGTTNYGYTF

v_gene: TRBV12-3/TRBV12-4
abundance: few
j_gene: TRBJ1-3
d_gene: .
CDR3nt: TGTGCCAGCAGTTTACAGTCCTCTGGAAACACCATATATTTT
CDR3aa: CASSLQSSGNTIYF

v_gene: TRBV7-6
abundance: few
j_gene: TRBJ2-1
d_gene: .
CDR3nt: TGTGCCAGCAGCGCTCCCGGGCAATCAAGCAATGAGCAGTTCTTC
CDR3aa: CASSAPGQSSNEQFF

v_gene: TRBV29-1
abundance: .
j_gene: TRBJ2-7
d_gene: .
CDR3nt: TGCAGCGTTGAGAGTAATTCCTACGAGCAGTACTTC
CDR3aa: CSVESNSYEQYF

v_gene: TRBV25-1
abundance: .
j_gene: TRBJ2-2
d_gene: TRBD2
CDR3nt: TGTGCCAGCAGTGAAACTAGCGGGGGCACCGGGGAGCTGTTTTTT
CDR3aa: CASSETSGGTGELFF

v_gene: TRBV7-9
abundance: few
j_gene: TRBJ2-2
d_gene: TRBD1
CDR3nt: TGTGCCAGCAGCTCTACCCCGCGACAGGGGAGTATCGGGGAGCTGTTTTTT
CDR3aa: CASSSTPRQGSIGELFF

v_gene: TRBV6-5
abundance: few
j_gene: TRBJ1-2
d_gene: .
CDR3nt: TGTGCCAGCTCTTACCAGGGGAATGGCTACACCTTC
CDR3aa: CASSYQGNGYTF

v_gene: TRBV13
abundance: few
j_gene: TRBJ1-5
d_gene: .
CDR3nt: TGTGCCAGCAGCTTTTCCAGAGGGGAGTTGGGCAATCAGCCCCAGCATTTT
CDR3aa: CASSFSRGELGNQPQHF

v_gene: TRBV7-4
abundance: once
j_gene: TRBJ2-5
d_gene: .
CDR3nt: TGTGCCAGCAGCTTAGAGGGAAAAGAGACCCAGTACTTC
CDR3aa: CASSLEGKETQYF

v_gene: TRBV27
abundance: .
j_gene: TRBJ2-5
d_gene: .
CDR3nt: TGTGCCAGCAGTTTATCGGGGCTAGAACAAGAGACCCAGTACTTC
CDR3aa: CASSLSGLEQETQYF

v_gene: TRBV20-1
abundance: many
j_gene: TRBJ2-2
d_gene: .
CDR3nt: TGCAGTGCAACACTAGAAAACACCGGGGAGCTGTTTTTT
CDR3aa: CSATLENTGELFF

v_gene: TRBV7-6
abundance: .
j_gene: TRBJ2-3
d_gene: .
CDR3nt: TGTGCCAGCAGCTCTGTTGATTGGCTATCAGATACGCAGTATTTT
CDR3aa: CASSSVDWLSDTQYF

v_gene: TRBV24-1
abundance: .
j_gene: TRBJ1-4
d_gene: TRBD1
CDR3nt: TGTGCCACCAGTGACGCGACAGGGGACGATGAAAAACTGTTTTTT
CDR3aa: CATSDATGDDEKLFF

v_gene: TRBV2
abundance: .
j_gene: TRBJ2-7
d_gene: .
CDR3nt: TGTGCCAGCAGCCCTAACGGCCTCGAGCAGTACTTC
CDR3aa: CASSPNGLEQYF

v_gene: TRBV7-2
abundance: .
j_gene: TRBJ2-5
d_gene: TRBD2
CDR3nt: TGTGCCAGCACCCAATTAGGGAGGTCTAGCGGGGCGTCCCAAGAGACCCAGTACTTC
CDR3aa: CASTQLGRSSGASQETQYF

v_gene: TRBV19
abundance: .
j_gene: TRBJ2-1
d_gene: .
CDR3nt: TGTGCCAGTAGTATTCAGGGGTATGAGCAGTTCTTC
CDR3aa: CASSIQGYEQFF

v_gene: TRBV28
abundance: few
j_gene: TRBJ2-2
d_gene: .
CDR3nt: TGTGCCAGCAGCGTAGGGGCCGGGGAGCTGTTTTTT
CDR3aa: CASSVGAGELFF

v_gene: TRBV7-8
abundance: .
j_gene: TRBJ1-1
d_gene: .
CDR3nt: TGTGCCAGCAGCTTAGGCAGGTTAGAAGCTTTCTTT
CDR3aa: CASSLGRLEAFF

v_gene: TRBV12-3/TRBV12-4
abundance: .
j_gene: TRBJ1-1
d_gene: .
CDR3nt: TGTGCCAGCAGTTTAGATTGGGGTCTGAACACTGAAGCTTTCTTT
CDR3aa: CASSLDWGLNTEAFF

v_gene: TRBV2
abundance: few
j_gene: TRBJ1-4
d_gene: .
CDR3nt: TGTGCCAGCAGACACAGGGTCGAGGAAAAACTGTTTTTT
CDR3aa: CASRHRVEEKLFF

v_gene: TRBV12-3/TRBV12-4
abundance: many
j_gene: TRBJ2-1
d_gene: .
CDR3nt: TGTGCCAGCACCCTGACTATGGGTGAGCAGTTCTTC
CDR3aa: CASTLTMGEQFF

v_gene: TRBV7-6
abundance: few
j_gene: TRBJ2-1
d_gene: TRBD2
CDR3nt: TGTGCCAGCAGCGATCTGGCGGGGGGCCAGAATGAGCAGTTCTTC
CDR3aa: CASSDLAGGQNEQFF

v_gene: TRBV7-9
abundance: many
j_gene: TRBJ2-1
d_gene: .
CDR3nt: TGTGCCAGCAGCTTAGTAGGTGGAGCCTACAATGAGCAGTTCTTC
CDR3aa: CASSLVGGAYNEQFF

v_gene: TRBV7-2
abundance: .
j_gene: TRBJ2-1
d_gene: TRBD2
CDR3nt: TGTGCCAGCAGCCCCAGGACTAGCGGGGAAGATGAGCAGTTCTTC
CDR3aa: CASSPRTSGEDEQFF

v_gene: TRBV2
abundance: many
j_gene: TRBJ1-5
d_gene: TRBD1
CDR3nt: TGTGCCAGCAGGGGACAGGGGACGGGGCAGCCCCAGCATTTT
CDR3aa: CASRGQGTGQPQHF